This TCR beta chain was found in a study of post-analysis software for immune sequencing data. Unique molecular identifiers featured in each of the TCR beta cDNA libraries. The authors obtained about 520,000 cDNA molecules from around 0.96 to 9.9 million T cells. TCRdb reprocessed the PCR reads via MiXCR and lists one record per CDR3 protein. Counted here are 350,000 to 450,000 distinct CDR3 sequences, more than 30% occurring once; the ten biggest clones make up less than 8%. Study conclusions and caveats: Those with multiple sclerosis, the patient group, showed significantly lower normalized Chao1 diversity than controls. Compared with controls, patients had more of roughly five TRBV segments, including TRBV5-6, TRBV5-1 and TRBV20-1.

Notes on this clonotype: Its antigen remains unidentified.

V was clipped by 2 bases and J by 1 base; unmatched bases: 4. Germline values: CDR1 SEHNR, CDR2 FQNEAQ (reference sequence). CDR3 length: 15 amino acids. This clonotype originated in a girl aged 2 to 9 with multiple sclerosis. The chain uses TRBV7-9 and TRBJ1-1; 7 bases map to TRBD1. The sample taken for sequencing was blood. The CDR3 bases are TGTGCCAGCAGCTTAACACAGGGGAGGAACACTGAAGCTTTCTTT. Its protein product is CASSLTQGRNTEAFF. Full variable domain (remainder filled in from reference TRBV7-9 and TRBJ1-1): DTGVSQNPRHKITKRGQNVTFRCDPISEHNRLYWYRQTLGQGPEFLTYFQNEAQLEKSRLLSDRFSAERPKGSFSTLEIQRTEQGDSAMYLCASSLTQGRNTEAFFGQGTRLTVV.